Listed here are 6 T cell receptor beta chains from one sample, sequenced in a study of CD8 T cells in ankylosing spondylitis. MiXCR, applied by TCRdb to the 5' RACE reads, yields one record per CDR3 protein. Here the sample spans fewer than 250,000 distinct CDR3 sequences, about 10% being singletons. The sequenced material came from blood, either unsorted or a sorted T cell fraction (not recorded which). The receptors derive from a male donor with ankylosing spondylitis or in good health (not recorded which).

This clonotype was counted between two and nine times. This rearrangement joins TRBV20-1 to TRBJ2-3; D perhaps matches TRBD2 (6 bases). Germline CDR1 and CDR2: DFQATT and SNEGSKA (reference sequence). Trimming stripped 4 bases from V and 1 base from J, with 12 bases between. The CDR3 totals 14 residues. The DNA of the CDR3 is TGCAGTGCTACTCAGCCGGGGGGCACAGATACGCAGTATTTT. Its protein is CSATQPGGTDTQYF.

Many counts were recorded for this clonotype. The gene calls are TRBV28 and TRBJ2-2; D possibly uses TRBD1 or TRBD2 (5 bases each). The CDR3 covers 14 residues. The germline gives CDR1 MDHEN, CDR2 SYDVKM. Trimming took off 2 bases at V and 4 bases at J, with 8 bases between the two ends. Written as DNA, the CDR3 is TGTGCCAGCAGTTTAGGGGGTCGCACCGGGGAGCTGTTTTTT. This translates into CASSLGGRTGELFF.

This clonotype was picked up many times. J is TRBJ2-5 and V is TRBV6-1, with TRBD1 matching over 9 bases. CDR1 is MNHNS and CDR2 is SASEGT in the germline V gene. Trimming at V came to 7 bases and at J to 7 bases, leaving 13 bases not matched to a gene. This CDR3 has 15 residues. The CDR3 bases are TGTGCCAGCATCCCGGGACAGGGCCCCCCCGGGACCCAGTACTTC. Translated, it gives CASIPGQGPPGTQYF.

This clonotype has at least ten counts. The chain has TRBV20-1 and TRBJ2-3; the match to TRBD2 covers 12 bases. Trimming cost V 3 bases and J 6 bases; bases outside gene matches: 4. CDR3 size: 14 residues. Germline CDR1 is DFQATT and CDR2 is SNEGSKA (reference sequence). The CDR3 region is CSARSLAGGDTQYF. CDR3 coding DNA: TGCAGTGCTAGGAGTCTAGCGGGGGGGGATACGCAGTATTTT.

V usage is TRBV12-3 or TRBV12-4 and J usage is TRBJ2-5; D assignment may be TRBD1 or TRBD2 (6 bases each). The CDR3 extends over 14 amino acids. The V end lost 5 bases, the J end lost 5 bases, and 15 bases lay between the germline ends. The chain's CDR3 is CASSQMGAGETQYF. The DNA for the CDR3 is TGTGCCAGCAGTCAAATGGGGGCGGGGGAGACCCAGTACTTC.

There are a few counts of this clonotype. This chain links TRBV2 with TRBJ2-2; 9 bases map to TRBD1. Germline values: CDR1 SNHLY, CDR2 FYNNEI. Trimming removed 5 bases from V and 3 bases from J; junction bases left unmatched: 4. This CDR3 is built from 15 residues. CDR3 coding DNA: TGTGCCAGCAGTCGACAGGGGGAGGACACCGGGGAGCTGTTTTTT. Protein sequence: CASSRQGEDTGELFF.